The 9 T cell receptor beta chains in this list originate from one sample, sequenced in a study of beta chain features in type 1 diabetes. Isolated RNA was reverse transcribed in full, so expressed TCRB transcripts were sequenced. Some clones are missing from TCRdb's copy, which holds only in-frame ones; the method was immunoSEQ multiplex PCR. In the table there are 110,000 to 150,000 clones, roughly 9.3% of which are singletons. The specimen sequenced was central memory CD4+ T cells from blood. The receptor set was obtained from a woman aged 40 to 50 in good health.

This clone was picked up many times. V usage is TRBV19 and J usage is TRBJ1-6; the match to TRBD1 covers 7 bases. Per germline, CDR1 LNHDA and CDR2 SQIVND (reference sequence). The CDR3 spans 15 residues. V shed 4 bases and J 6 bases; nucleotides not matched to a gene: 6. CDR3 region: CASSTGDRANSPLHF. The CDR3 coding sequence is TGTGCCAGTAGTACAGGCGACAGGGCTAATTCACCCCTCCACTTT.

In its sample, this clone was seen a few times. Here the CDR3 omits its conserved ending phenylalanine or tryptophan, so a read error is the likely source. The limits of the CDR3 on the DNA are not certain, so only TCRdb's listed CDR3 is given. This chain uses TRBV25-1 with TRBJ1-2. Germline CDR1 and CDR2: MGHDK and SYGVNS. The CDR3 length is 9 residues, termini included. CDR3 sequence: CAPTVNLPL.

This clone came up a few times. V usage is TRBV7-9 and J usage is TRBJ1-2, with D uncertain. Looked up from germline, CDR1 is SEHNR and CDR2 is FQNEAQ (reference sequence). The ends were cut back, 8 bases at V and 6 bases at J, with 16 bases in the middle. The CDR3 loop spans 13 amino acids. CDR3: CASGPRGHNGYTF. In nucleotides, the CDR3 is TGTGCCAGCGGTCCCCGTGGGCATAATGGCTACACCTTC.

This clone was counted many times. The rearrangement links TRBV25-1 to TRBJ2-5; 11 nucleotides line up with TRBD2. Germline V gene lookup returns CDR1 MGHDK and CDR2 SYGVNS. The CDR3 spans 16 residues. V lost 1 base to trimming and J lost 2 bases; unmatched junction nucleotides: 3. In nucleotides, the CDR3 is TGTGCCAGCAGTGAATTAGCGGGGGGGTCACAAGAGACCCAGTACTTC. It translates to CASSELAGGSQETQYF.

The chain combines TRBV6-5 with TRBJ1-5; D call uncertain. Trimming took off 11 bases at V and 3 bases at J, with 14 bases between the two ends. This CDR3 has 13 amino acids. Per the germline V gene, CDR1 is MNHEY and CDR2 is SVGAGI. Here the CDR3 DNA reads TGTGCCGCCGGAGGAGACATCAATCAGCCCCAGCATTTT. Translated, it gives CAAGGDINQPQHF.

This chain's CDR3 is CASSQGLDMTDTQYF. The CDR3 DNA follows: TGCGCCAGCAGCCAGGGACTAGATATGACAGATACGCAGTATTTT. This chain connects TRBV5-1 to TRBJ2-3; 8 bases agree with TRBD2. The V segment lost 4 bases and the J segment 3 bases; nucleotides outside the gene matches: 7. This CDR3 has 15 amino acids. Germline CDR1 SGHRS, CDR2 YFSETQ.

The J gene is TRBJ1-2, the V gene TRBV6-6; no clear D. Looked up from germline, CDR1 is MNHNY and CDR2 is SVGAGI (reference sequence). This CDR3 has 11 amino acids. Trimming stripped 6 bases from V and 8 bases from J, with 10 bases between. Written as DNA, the CDR3 is TGTGCCAGCAGCGGGTTTGCGGGCTACACCTTC. This gives the protein CASSGFAGYTF.

The chain couples TRBV5-4 to TRBJ1-3; no firm D call. The length of the CDR3 is 13 residues. Germline values: CDR1 SGHNT, CDR2 YYREEE (reference sequence). The V gene lost 4 bases and the J gene lost 0 bases, with 5 bases spanning the gap. This CDR3 reads CASSLYSGNTIYF. CDR3 bases: TGTGCCAGCAGCCTCTACTCTGGAAACACCATATATTTT. The complete variable domain, with remaining parts taken from reference TRBV5-4 and TRBJ1-3, reads ETGVTQSPTHLIKTRGQQVTLRCSSQSGHNTVSWYQQALGQGPQFIFQYYREEENGRGNFPPRFSGLQFPNYSSELNVNALELDDSALYLCASSLYSGNTIYFGEGSWLTVV.

This clone was seen only a few times. The rearrangement uses TRBV5-1 and TRBJ2-2; TRBD2 matches 9 bases. CDR1 SGHRS and CDR2 YFSETQ come from the germline V gene. After removal of 4 bases from V and 5 bases from J, the junction contained 12 bases not matched to a gene. CDR3 length: 17 residues. CDR3 in DNA: TGCGCCAGCAGCCCTACCCCAGCGGGGGGAGGTACCGGGGAGCTGTTTTTT. Translation: CASSPTPAGGGTGELFF.